This is a list of T cell receptor beta chains from one sample in a study of blood T cell repertoires in COVID-19. Repertoires were generated with immunoSEQ multiplex PCR, while TCRdb's copy carries only in-frame clones and drops some. This table has over 250,000 clones, around 90% appearing once. Sequencing was done on a sample of PBMCs or T cells enriched from blood (not recorded which). The source of these receptors is a woman in her sixties in a cohort exposed to, infected with or recovered from COVID-19 (not recorded which). Both conserved end residues are part of each CDR3. The D gene is left open where the match is weak. Expanded clones are given a class, and other clones once, few, many or no size at all.

TRBJ2-7	.	.	TRBV5-1	TGCGCCAGCAGCTTGGGTGGAGGGGTCTACGAGCAGTACTTC	CASSLGGGVYEQYF
TRBJ2-2	TRBD1	.	TRBV4-3	TGCGCCAGCAGCCGACTTACAGGGGTAGACACCGGGGAGCTGTTTTTT	CASSRLTGVDTGELFF
TRBJ2-1	TRBD2	.	TRBV10-3	TGTGCCATCAGAGGGACTAGCGTATACAATGAGCAGTTCTTC	CAIRGTSVYNEQFF
TRBJ2-1	.	.	TRBV14	TGTGCCAGCAGCCCCCCTGGGGCCAAAAGCTACAATGAGCAGTTCTTC	CASSPPGAKSYNEQFF
TRBJ1-6	.	.	TRBV2	TGTGCCAGCAGTGGCCTAATCCGGGACACCTATTCACCCCTCCACTTT	CASSGLIRDTYSPLHF
TRBJ2-3	.	.	TRBV7-2	TGTGCCAGCAGCTTACGCGGACTTCTCACAGATACGCAGTATTTT	CASSLRGLLTDTQYF
TRBJ2-7	.	.	TRBV4-1	TGCGCCAGCAGCCAGGTCAGGGTTGGTTACGAGCAGTACTTC	CASSQVRVGYEQYF
TRBJ1-2	.	once	TRBV5-5	TGTGCCAGCAGCTTATTCCCGGGGGGCTATGGCTACACCTTC	CASSLFPGGYGYTF
TRBJ1-4	TRBD1	.	TRBV4-1	TGCGCCAGCAGCCAAGTTCCCACAGGGGGTGGAGAAAAACTGTTTTTT	CASSQVPTGGGEKLFF
TRBJ2-2	TRBD1	once	TRBV7-9	TGTGCCAGCAGCCCGCCCCGGACAGGAAACACCGGGGAGCTGTTTTTT	CASSPPRTGNTGELFF
TRBJ1-5	.	once	TRBV28	TGTGCCAGCAGTTTATATGGTGTCAGGGGCAATCAGCCCCAGCATTTT	CASSLYGVRGNQPQHF
TRBJ2-3	TRBD2	.	TRBV9	TGTGCCAGCAGCGTTAGCGGGATCACAGATACGCAGTATTTT	CASSVSGITDTQYF
TRBJ2-7	.	once	TRBV7-9	TGTGCCAGCAGCTTAGGTCAGACTCCACGCGAGCAGTACTTC	CASSLGQTPREQYF
TRBJ2-7	.	.	TRBV7-2	TGTGCCAGCAGCTTGGGAGGCGGTATCTCCTACGAGCAGTACTTC	CASSLGGGISYEQYF
TRBJ2-7	TRBD1	.	TRBV27	TGTGCCAGCAGTTTTGGGACAGTCTCCTACGAGCAGTACTTC	CASSFGTVSYEQYF
TRBJ1-5	.	.	TRBV30	TGTGCCTGGAGTAGCGGGGGCCCCAAGATACTTCCAATCAGGCCCCAGCATTTT	CAWSSGGPKILPIRPQHF
TRBJ2-7	TRBD1	.	TRBV2	TGTGCCAGCCGTTTTGGACAGGGGAACTACGAGCAGTACTTC	CASRFGQGNYEQYF
TRBJ2-1	TRBD2	.	TRBV20-1	TGCAGTGCAGGTCGCGGGAGGCAGTTCTTC	CSAGRGRQFF
TRBJ2-4	.	.	TRBV9	TGTGCCAGCAGCGTAGCTTTAGGGGCACCCTCCGCCAAAAACATTCAGTACTTC	CASSVALGAPSAKNIQYF
TRBJ2-7	.	once	TRBV10-3	TGTGCCATCAGCCCTCTAGGGGCCGGCGAGCAGTACTTC	CAISPLGAGEQYF
TRBJ1-5	.	.	TRBV2	TGTGCCAGCAGTGTTCTTTATAGCAATCAGCCCCAGCATTTT	CASSVLYSNQPQHF
TRBJ1-1	.	.	TRBV19	TGTGCCAGTAGTATCGCAGTGAACACTGAAGCTTTCTTT	CASSIAVNTEAFF
TRBJ1-1	.	.	TRBV5-4	TGTGCCAGCACCCTTCAACCTCGACAGAAGCCCATGAACACTGAAGCTTTCTTT	CASTLQPRQKPMNTEAFF
TRBJ2-7	.	.	TRBV6-5	TGTGCCAGCAGTCCCCGACAGGCTCCCTACGAGCAGTACTTC	CASSPRQAPYEQYF
TRBJ1-5	.	.	TRBV2	TGTGCCAGCAGTGGGAGGGGCAATCAGCCCCAGCATTTT	CASSGRGNQPQHF
TRBJ2-7	TRBD1	.	TRBV14	TGTGCCAGCAGGGACAGGGGTTCCTACGAGCAGTACTTC	CASRDRGSYEQYF
TRBJ1-6	TRBD1	.	TRBV3-1/TRBV3-2	TGTGCCAGCAGCCAAGGGGCGGACAGGGGGCCTTCACCCCTCCACTTT	CASSQGADRGPSPLHF
TRBJ2-4	TRBD1	.	TRBV7-9	TGTGCCAGCAGCTTAGATCCGGCCAGGGGGAACATTCAGTACTTC	CASSLDPARGNIQYF
TRBJ2-1	TRBD2	.	TRBV9	TGTGCCAGCAGCGTAGGTAGGGCGGCTAGCGGTGAGCAGTTCTTC	CASSVGRAASGEQFF
TRBJ1-1	TRBD1	.	TRBV30	TGTGCCGGGACAGGGGGGAACACTGAAGCTTTCTTT	CAGTGGNTEAFF
TRBJ2-2	TRBD2	.	TRBV5-4	TGTGCCAGCAGCAAACTAGCGGGAGGAGATACGAACACCGGGGAGCTGTTTTTT	CASSKLAGGDTNTGELFF
TRBJ1-5	.	.	TRBV19	TGTGCCAGTAGTATCAGGGCAGAAACGGCTCAGCCCCAGCATTTT	CASSIRAETAQPQHF
TRBJ1-2	TRBD1	.	TRBV19	TGTGCCAGTAGCCCTCGGACAGGGCGAAATGGCTACACCTTC	CASSPRTGRNGYTF
TRBJ2-2	.	.	TRBV5-8	TGTGCCAGCAGCCCGTGGCGGGAAACAGGAACCGGGGAGCTGTTTTTT	CASSPWRETGTGELFF
TRBJ2-7	TRBD2	.	TRBV29-1	TGCAGCGTTGAAGACGGACTAGTAGGCTCCTACGAGCAGTACTTC	CSVEDGLVGSYEQYF
TRBJ1-5	.	.	TRBV11-1	TGTGCCAGCAGCATCGGACTCGATCAGCCCCAGCATTTT	CASSIGLDQPQHF
TRBJ2-1	.	once	TRBV5-1	TGCGCCAGCAGCTTGGCTAGTTTCCAGCGGGATGAGCAGTTCTTC	CASSLASFQRDEQFF
TRBJ1-2	.	.	TRBV5-1	TGCGCCAGCAGCTTGAACAGCCTTAACTATGGCTACACCTTC	CASSLNSLNYGYTF
TRBJ1-2	TRBD1	.	TRBV6-5	TGTGCCAGCAGTCCCCAGGGGGCCAGCTATGGCTACACCTTC	CASSPQGASYGYTF
TRBJ2-7	.	.	TRBV5-1	TGCGCCAGCAGCTTGGCCTTAGGGGGTAGGTACGAGCAGTACTTC	CASSLALGGRYEQYF
TRBJ2-7	TRBD1	once	TRBV6-5	TGTGCCAGCAAAACCGGGACAGGGGGAAGCGAGCAGTACTTC	CASKTGTGGSEQYF
TRBJ1-1	TRBD1	.	TRBV27	TGTGCCAGCAGATACAGGGGAAGGTACACTGAAGCTTTCTTT	CASRYRGRYTEAFF
TRBJ2-1	.	.	TRBV6-9	TGTGCCAGCAGAAAGAGGGGGGGAGAGCCCTACAATGAGCAGTTCTTC	CASRKRGGEPYNEQFF
TRBJ2-7	.	.	TRBV7-4	TGTGCCAGCAGCGAGACAGCATACGAGCAGTACTTC	CASSETAYEQYF
TRBJ1-4	.	.	TRBV5-1	TGCGCCAGCAGTCGGGGGTTTAATGAAAAACTGTTTTTT	CASSRGFNEKLFF
TRBJ2-1	TRBD2	.	TRBV18	TGTGCCAGCTCACCCTTGAGGACTAGCGGGAGCAATGAGCAGTTCTTC	CASSPLRTSGSNEQFF
TRBJ2-7	.	.	TRBV7-2	TGTGCCAGCAGCCCCCTCTACGAGCAGTACTTC	CASSPLYEQYF
TRBJ1-2	.	.	TRBV7-9	TGTGCCAGCAGCTTAGGACAGGTTCTCTCTTCCGCCGGCTACACCTTC	CASSLGQVLSSAGYTF
TRBJ1-3	.	.	TRBV9	TGTGCCAGCAGCGCACAGGTCAACTCTGGAAACACCATATATTTT	CASSAQVNSGNTIYF
TRBJ1-5	TRBD1	.	TRBV2	TGTGCCAGCAGTGAAACAGGGGTACAGCCCCAGCATTTT	CASSETGVQPQHF
TRBJ1-6	TRBD1	.	TRBV11-1	TGTGCCAGCAGCTTGGACAGGGGTGGAAATTCACCCCTCCACTTT	CASSLDRGGNSPLHF
TRBJ1-1	TRBD1	once	TRBV3-1/TRBV3-2	TGTGCCAGCAGGGGGAGAACAGGGGAGGCTTTCTTT	CASRGRTGEAFF
TRBJ2-5	.	.	TRBV7-6	TGTGCCAGCAGCTTATGGGCTCCGGGAAGCGGACAAGAGACCCAGTACTTC	CASSLWAPGSGQETQYF
TRBJ2-1	TRBD1	.	TRBV28	TGTGCCAGCAGAATCCGGGACAGGGTCCACAATGAGCAGTTCTTC	CASRIRDRVHNEQFF